These 23 T cell receptor beta chains share one sample of origin, sequenced in a study of cytomegalovirus exposure and HLA in healthy donors. Amplification used 60 Vbeta primers and 13 Jbeta primers. TCRdb's table, derived via immunoSEQ multiplex PCR, lists solely in-frame clones and lacks some. This table has under 200,000 clones, around 85% appearing once. Specimen: PBMCs. These receptors were taken from a man aged 40-49 years in good health and CMV-seropositive.

This clone was found a few times. The chain has TRBV28 and TRBJ1-2, with 8 nucleotides matching TRBD1. Germline-derived CDR1 and CDR2 are MDHEN and SYDVKM. The CDR3 spans 17 residues. J gave up 7 bases and V 6 bases, and 19 bases lay outside the gene matches. CDR3 amino acids: CASSLPVRTGYVRGYTF. CDR3 DNA: TGTGCCAGCAGCCTACCCGTGAGGACAGGGTACGTACGTGGCTACACCTTC.

This chain joins TRBV19 and TRBJ1-1; D is uncertain. The V end lost 8 bases, the J end lost 0 bases, and 4 bases lay between the germline ends. Looked up from germline, CDR1 is LNHDA and CDR2 is SQIVND (reference sequence). CDR3 length: 11 amino acids. The CDR3 reads CASSVNTEAFF. CDR3 bases: TGTGCCAGTTCTGTGAACACTGAAGCTTTCTTT.

The rearrangement uses TRBV4-1 and TRBJ2-3; a weak D match, TRBD1 (5 bases). Germline CDR1 MGHRA, CDR2 YSYEKL. CDR3 size: 15 residues. V lost 6 bases and J lost 1, with 14 bases in between. The CDR3 DNA is TGCGCCAGCAGTGCCCGCCAAGGGGGCACAGATACGCAGTATTTT. Its protein product is CASSARQGGTDTQYF.

This chain links TRBV29-1 with TRBJ2-5, with TRBD1 matching 8 bases. CDR3 length: 16 amino acids. Germline values: CDR1 SQVTM, CDR2 ANQGSEA. With V trimmed by 6 bases and J by 1 base, 13 bases remained unmatched. The CDR3 spells CSVRQGALLPQETQYF. The CDR3 coding sequence is TGCAGCGTACGGCAGGGGGCCCTCCTCCCCCAAGAGACCCAGTACTTC.

The V call is TRBV30, the J call TRBJ2-7; 9 bases are a match to TRBD1. Germline values: CDR1 GTSNPN, CDR2 SVGIG (reference sequence). The CDR3 consists of 14 residues. The trim removed 5 bases at V and 0 bases at J, leaving 5 bases unmatched. CDR3 in DNA: TGTGCCTGGGGGACAGGGACGTACTCCTACGAGCAGTACTTC. Translated, it gives CAWGTGTYSYEQYF.

The rearrangement links TRBV27 to TRBJ1-5; 7 positions match TRBD1. Trimming took 7 bases from V and 6 from J; bases not matched to a gene: 9. CDR1 and CDR2 (germline): MNHEY, SMNVEV (reference sequence). The CDR3 totals 14 residues. CDR3 in DNA: TGTGCCAGCATGCCGACAGGGTCTTCTCAGCCCCAGCATTTT. Protein sequence: CASMPTGSSQPQHF.

The chain has TRBV6-1 and TRBJ2-5, with 7 bases identical to TRBD2. This CDR3 is built from 15 residues. Trimming at V came to 4 bases and at J to 5 bases, leaving 10 bases not matched to a gene. From germline, CDR1 is MNHNS and CDR2 SASEGT. The CDR3 bases are TGTGCCAGCAGTGCGGGGGGTACTTCGGAGGAGACCCAGTACTTC. It specifies CASSAGGTSEETQYF.

Details on this clone: The identical CDR3 is also encoded by other nucleotide sequences in the sample. This sequence joins TRBV7-3 and TRBJ2-3; TRBD2 aligns across 9 bases. The J segment lost 3 bases and the V segment lost 2 bases, leaving 0 bases of the junction unmatched. Germline V gene sequence: CDR1 SGHTA, CDR2 FQGTGA. The CDR3 has 14 amino acids. CDR3 in amino acids: CASSLAGGTDTQYF. The CDR3 nucleotides read TGTGCCAGCAGCTTAGCGGGGGGGACAGATACGCAGTATTTT. Based on the CDR3 plus reference TRBV7-3 and TRBJ2-3, the full variable domain is GAGVSQTPSNKVTEKGKYVELRCDPISGHTALYWYRQSLGQGPEFLIYFQGTGAADDSGLPNDRFFAVRPEGSVSTLKIQRTERGDSAVYLCASSLAGGTDTQYFGPGTRLTVL.

V is TRBV30 and J is TRBJ2-2, with D unresolved. The CDR3 has 12 amino acids. Trimming took 1 base from V and 5 from J, leaving 5 bases between them. Germline V gene data show CDR1 as GTSNPN and CDR2 as SVGIG (reference sequence). The CDR3 region is CAWSGLTGELFF. The DNA of the CDR3 is TGTGCCTGGAGTGGACTTACCGGGGAGCTGTTTTTT.

This clone occurred once. The chain is built from TRBV5-4 and TRBJ2-5, with D maybe TRBD1 (5 bases). Germline assignment: CDR1 SGHNT and CDR2 YYREEE (reference sequence). V was clipped by 0 bases and J by 2 bases, with 11 bases between them. The CDR3 runs 15 residues. As DNA, the CDR3 is TGTGCCAGCAGCTTGGGACAGACCTATCAAGAGACCCAGTACTTC. This codes for CASSLGQTYQETQYF.

This clone was picked up a small number of times. The chain carries TRBV19 and TRBJ2-7; a weak D match, TRBD1 (5 bases). Trimming stripped 0 bases from V and 9 bases from J, with 9 bases between. This CDR3 comprises 12 residues. Germline CDR1 reads LNHDA; CDR2 reads SQIVND (reference sequence). CDR3 nucleotide sequence: TGTGCCAGTAGTATAGATGGACAATTGCAGTACTTC. It is translated as CASSIDGQLQYF.

This chain joins TRBV5-1 and TRBJ1-5; D ambiguous. Germline V gene sequence: CDR1 SGHRS, CDR2 YFSETQ. Trimming took off 2 bases at V and 5 bases at J, with 14 bases between the two ends. The CDR3 extends over 15 amino acids. Written as DNA, the CDR3 is TGCGCCAGCAGCTTTGCGGGAGAGACTTATCAGCCCCAGCATTTT. This encodes CASSFAGETYQPQHF. Full variable domain (remainder filled in from reference TRBV5-1 and TRBJ1-5): KAGVTQTPRYLIKTRGQQVTLSCSPISGHRSVSWYQQTPGQGLQFLFEYFSETQRNKGNFPGRFSGRQFSNSRSEMNVSTLELGDSALYLCASSFAGETYQPQHFGDGTRLSIL.

The V call is TRBV19, the J call TRBJ2-3; D gene uncertain. Trimming took 2 bases from V and 2 from J, leaving 8 bases between them. This CDR3 spans 14 amino acids. In germline, CDR1 is LNHDA, CDR2 SQIVND (reference sequence). The chain's CDR3 is CASSILQNTDTQYF. DNA for the CDR3: TGTGCCAGTAGTATATTACAGAACACAGATACGCAGTATTTT.

The table lists this clone with a count of one. The chain couples TRBV4-2 to TRBJ2-7, with a possible D match to TRBD1 (6 bases). This CDR3 comprises 14 residues. Germline values: CDR1 LGHNA, CDR2 YNFKEQ. Trimming removed 4 bases at V and 1 base at J, with 11 bases between. CDR3 DNA: TGTGCCAGCAGCCCTTTGACAGGTTCCTACGAGCAGTACTTC. It yields the protein CASSPLTGSYEQYF.

A few counts support this clone. The rearrangement joins TRBV6-1 to TRBJ1-5; 7 bases are shared with TRBD1. Germline trimming cut 2 bases from V and 4 bases from J; bases unmatched to any gene: 8. Germline CDR1 and CDR2: MNHNS and SASEGT. This CDR3 contains 16 residues. CDR3 DNA: TGTGCCAGCAGTGAACCGTCGACAGGGCCAAATCAGCCCCAGCATTTT. This sequence encodes CASSEPSTGPNQPQHF.

J is TRBJ2-3 and V is TRBV4-3, with 12 bases lining up with TRBD2. This CDR3 is 20 amino acids long. Losses at the gene ends were 1 base for V and 2 bases for J; bases not matched to a gene: 13. The germline CDR1 and CDR2 sequences are LGHNA and YSLEER. The CDR3 nucleotides read TGCGCCAGCAGCCAAGGAACGGCTAGCGGGGGGGGGTCGGCCACAGATACGCAGTATTTT. Translation: CASSQGTASGGGSATDTQYF.

The chain combines TRBV6-6 with TRBJ2-7, with D possibly being TRBD2 (6 bases). The CDR3 loop spans 13 amino acids. CDR1 MNHNY and CDR2 SVGAGI come from the germline V gene (reference sequence). V shed 9 bases and J shed 2 bases, with 14 bases lying between them. CDR3 residues: CASAPSEAYEQYF. The CDR3, as DNA: TGTGCCAGTGCACCTAGCGAAGCCTACGAGCAGTACTTC.

The rearrangement links TRBV4-3 to TRBJ1-1; maybe TRBD1 (5 bases). Between the trimmed V and J ends, which lost 0 bases and 7 bases, there was a span of 12 bases. The germline CDR1 and CDR2 sequences are LGHNA and YSLEER. The CDR3 consists of 14 residues. The CDR3 region is CASSQEGGIVEAFF. CDR3 bases: TGCGCCAGCAGCCAAGAGGGGGGAATAGTTGAAGCTTTCTTT.

This sequence joins TRBV5-4 and TRBJ1-1, with D perhaps TRBD1 (5 bases). The germline CDR1 and CDR2 sequences are SGHNT and YYREEE (reference sequence). The CDR3 runs 13 residues. V shed 5 bases and J shed 11 bases, with 19 bases lying between them. Written as DNA, the CDR3 is TGTGCCAGCAGACCGGAGTCAACCGGGGGGGCTTTCTTT. Translation gives CASRPESTGGAFF.

The chain uses TRBV19 and TRBJ2-7; maybe TRBD1 (5 bases). The V gene lost 6 bases and the J gene lost 7 bases, with 16 bases spanning the gap. The germline V gene encodes CDR1 LNHDA and CDR2 SQIVND (reference sequence). The CDR3 runs 13 residues. CDR3 bases: TGTGCCAGTAGCCAGGATCTCTCAGGGGAGCAGTACTTC. Protein sequence: CASSQDLSGEQYF.

The V call is TRBV27, the J call TRBJ2-1; TRBD2 matches at 10 bases. V dropped 6 bases and J dropped 4; count of bases not matched to a gene: 12. Per the germline V gene, CDR1 is MNHEY and CDR2 is SMNVEV (reference sequence). The CDR3 loop spans 17 amino acids. CDR3 sequence: CASRLGTRTSGYNEQFF. The CDR3 DNA reads as TGTGCCAGCAGACTCGGGACGAGGACTAGCGGTTACAATGAGCAGTTCTTC.

The V and J genes are TRBV7-2 and TRBJ1-1; D is ambiguous. Germline V lookup: CDR1 SGHTA, CDR2 FQGNSA. V was clipped by 7 bases and J by 5 bases, with 11 bases between them. CDR3 size: 12 residues. The chain's CDR3 is CASIPKMTEAFF. DNA of the CDR3: TGTGCCAGCATCCCCAAAATGACTGAAGCTTTCTTT. The whole variable domain, filled in from reference TRBV7-2 and TRBJ1-1, reads GAGVSQSPSNKVTEKGKDVELRCDPISGHTALYWYRQSLGQGLEFLIYFQGNSAPDKSGLPSDRFSAERTGGSVSTLTIQRTQQEDSAVYLCASIPKMTEAFFGQGTRLTVV.

The rearrangement uses TRBV27 and TRBJ2-1, with 14 bases identical to TRBD2. V lost 5 bases to trimming and J lost 10 bases; unmatched junction nucleotides: 4. The CDR3 runs to 14 residues. Germline-derived CDR1 and CDR2 are MNHEY and SMNVEV (reference sequence). The CDR3 here is CASSQGLAGVEQFF. Written as DNA, the CDR3 is TGTGCCAGCAGTCAGGGACTAGCGGGGGTGGAGCAGTTCTTC.